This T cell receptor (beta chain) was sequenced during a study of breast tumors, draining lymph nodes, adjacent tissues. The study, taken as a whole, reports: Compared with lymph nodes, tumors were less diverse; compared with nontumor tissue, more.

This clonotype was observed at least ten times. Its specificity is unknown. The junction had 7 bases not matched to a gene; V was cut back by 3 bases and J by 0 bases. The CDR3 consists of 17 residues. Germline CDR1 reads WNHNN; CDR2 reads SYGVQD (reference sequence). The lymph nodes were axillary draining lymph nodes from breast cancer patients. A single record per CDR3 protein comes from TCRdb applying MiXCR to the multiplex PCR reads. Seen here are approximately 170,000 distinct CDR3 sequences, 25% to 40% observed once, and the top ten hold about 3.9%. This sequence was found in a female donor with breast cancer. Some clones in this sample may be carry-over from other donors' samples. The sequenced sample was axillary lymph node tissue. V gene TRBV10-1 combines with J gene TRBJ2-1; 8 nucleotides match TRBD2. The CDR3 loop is CASSEGTRKSSYNEQFF. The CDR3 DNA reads TGCGCCAGCAGTGAAGGGACTAGAAAGAGCTCCTACAATGAGCAGTTCTTC.